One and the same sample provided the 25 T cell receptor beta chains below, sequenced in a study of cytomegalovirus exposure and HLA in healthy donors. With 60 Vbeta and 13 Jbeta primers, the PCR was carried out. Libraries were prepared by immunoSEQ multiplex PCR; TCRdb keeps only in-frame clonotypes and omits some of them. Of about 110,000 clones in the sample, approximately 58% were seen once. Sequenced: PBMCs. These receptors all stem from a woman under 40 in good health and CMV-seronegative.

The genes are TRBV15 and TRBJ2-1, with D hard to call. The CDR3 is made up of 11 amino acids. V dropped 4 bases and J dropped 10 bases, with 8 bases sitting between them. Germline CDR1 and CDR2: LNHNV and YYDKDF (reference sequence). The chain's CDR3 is CATSIEREQFF. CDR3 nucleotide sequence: TGTGCCACCAGCATCGAGCGAGAGCAGTTCTTC.

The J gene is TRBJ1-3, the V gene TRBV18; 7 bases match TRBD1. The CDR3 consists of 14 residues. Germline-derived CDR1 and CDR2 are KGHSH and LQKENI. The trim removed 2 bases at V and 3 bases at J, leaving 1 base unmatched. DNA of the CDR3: TGTGCCAGCTCACCAGGGACAGATGGAAACACCATATATTTT. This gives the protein CASSPGTDGNTIYF.

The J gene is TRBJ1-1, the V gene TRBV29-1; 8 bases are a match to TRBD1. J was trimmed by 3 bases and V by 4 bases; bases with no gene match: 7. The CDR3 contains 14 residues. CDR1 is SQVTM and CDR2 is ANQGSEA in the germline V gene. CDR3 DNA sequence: TGCAGCGTTGGCGGGCAGGGGGCCTACACTGAAGCTTTCTTT. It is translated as CSVGGQGAYTEAFF. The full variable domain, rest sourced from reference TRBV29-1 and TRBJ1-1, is SAVISQKPSRDICQRGTSLTIQCQVDSQVTMMFWYRQQPGQSLTLIATANQGSEATYESGFVIDKFPISRPNLTFSTLTVSNMSPEDSSIYLCSVGGQGAYTEAFFGQGTRLTVV.

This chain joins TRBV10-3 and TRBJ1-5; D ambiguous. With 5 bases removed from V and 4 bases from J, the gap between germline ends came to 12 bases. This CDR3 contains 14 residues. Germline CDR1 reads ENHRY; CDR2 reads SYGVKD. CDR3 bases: TGTGCCATCAGTCCGGGGTACGGGAATCAGCCCCAGCATTTT. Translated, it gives CAISPGYGNQPQHF.

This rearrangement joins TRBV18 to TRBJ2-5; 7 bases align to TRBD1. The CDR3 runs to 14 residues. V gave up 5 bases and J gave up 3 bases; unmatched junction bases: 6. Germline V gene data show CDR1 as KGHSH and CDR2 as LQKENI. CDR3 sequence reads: CASSMGTAEETQYF. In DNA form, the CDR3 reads TGTGCCAGCTCAATGGGGACAGCTGAAGAGACCCAGTACTTC.

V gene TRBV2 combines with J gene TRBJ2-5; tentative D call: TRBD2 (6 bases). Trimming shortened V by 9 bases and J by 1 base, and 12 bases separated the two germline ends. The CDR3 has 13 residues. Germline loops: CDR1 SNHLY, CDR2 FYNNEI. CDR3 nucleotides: TGTGCCAGTTACCCGGGACTCCAAGAGACCCAGTACTTC. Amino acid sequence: CASYPGLQETQYF.

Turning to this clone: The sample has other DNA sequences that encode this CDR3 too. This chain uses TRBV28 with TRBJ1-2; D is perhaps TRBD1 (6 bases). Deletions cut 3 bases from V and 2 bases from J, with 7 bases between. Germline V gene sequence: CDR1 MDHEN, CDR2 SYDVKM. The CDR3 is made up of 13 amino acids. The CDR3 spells CASSLTGNYGYTF. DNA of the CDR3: TGTGCCAGCAGTTTGACAGGAAACTATGGCTACACCTTC.

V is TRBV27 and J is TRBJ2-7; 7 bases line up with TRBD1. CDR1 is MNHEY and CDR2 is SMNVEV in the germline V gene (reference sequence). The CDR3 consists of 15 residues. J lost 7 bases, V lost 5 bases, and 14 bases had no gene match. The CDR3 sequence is CASSPSLGQSVEQYF. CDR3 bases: TGTGCCAGCAGTCCCTCGCTGGGACAGTCTGTAGAGCAGTACTTC.

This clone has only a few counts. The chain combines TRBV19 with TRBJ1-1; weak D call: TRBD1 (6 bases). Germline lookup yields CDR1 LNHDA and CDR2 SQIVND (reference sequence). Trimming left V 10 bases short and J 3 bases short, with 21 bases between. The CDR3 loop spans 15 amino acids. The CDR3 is CATALGGAGYTEAFF. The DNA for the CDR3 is TGTGCCACTGCCCTCGGGGGGGCAGGGTACACTGAAGCTTTCTTT.

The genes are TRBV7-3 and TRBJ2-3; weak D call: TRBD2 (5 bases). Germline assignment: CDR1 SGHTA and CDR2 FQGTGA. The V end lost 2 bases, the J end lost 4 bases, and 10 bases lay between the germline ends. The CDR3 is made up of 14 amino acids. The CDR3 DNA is TGTGCCAGCAGCTTAGGACTTGGGGCAGATACGCAGTATTTT. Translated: CASSLGLGADTQYF.

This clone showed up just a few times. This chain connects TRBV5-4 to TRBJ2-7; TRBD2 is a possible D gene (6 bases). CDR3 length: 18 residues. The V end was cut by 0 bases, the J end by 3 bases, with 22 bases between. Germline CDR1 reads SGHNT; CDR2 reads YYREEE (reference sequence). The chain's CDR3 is CASSLVRLSTGEVYEQYF. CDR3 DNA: TGTGCCAGCAGCTTGGTGAGGCTGTCTACGGGAGAAGTCTACGAGCAGTACTTC.

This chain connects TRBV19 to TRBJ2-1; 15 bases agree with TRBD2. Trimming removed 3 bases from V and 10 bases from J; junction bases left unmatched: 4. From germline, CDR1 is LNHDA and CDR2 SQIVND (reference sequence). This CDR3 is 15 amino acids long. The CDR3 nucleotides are TGTGCCAGTAGTATCACCGGGACTAGCGGGAGGGAGCAGTTCTTC. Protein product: CASSITGTSGREQFF.

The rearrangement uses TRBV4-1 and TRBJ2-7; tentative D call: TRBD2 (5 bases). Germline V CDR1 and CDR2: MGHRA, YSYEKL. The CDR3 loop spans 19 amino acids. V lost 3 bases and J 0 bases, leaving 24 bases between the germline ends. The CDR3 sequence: CASSHRPPSAPGSSYEQYF. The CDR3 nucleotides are TGCGCCAGCAGCCACCGACCCCCGTCTGCTCCGGGGAGCTCCTACGAGCAGTACTTC.

The CDR3 reads CASSAPVTDTQYF. In DNA, the CDR3 is TGTGCCAGTAGTGCGCCTGTCACAGATACGCAGTATTTT. The chain links TRBV19 to TRBJ2-3; D gene uncertain. Germline loops: CDR1 LNHDA, CDR2 SQIVND (reference sequence). This CDR3 is built from 13 residues. The ends were cut back, 5 bases at V and 2 bases at J, with 8 bases in the middle.

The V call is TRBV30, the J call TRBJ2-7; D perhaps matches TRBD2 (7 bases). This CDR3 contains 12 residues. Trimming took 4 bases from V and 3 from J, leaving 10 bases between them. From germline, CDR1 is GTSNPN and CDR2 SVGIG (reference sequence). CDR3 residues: CAWKGGGYEQYF. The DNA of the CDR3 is TGTGCCTGGAAAGGGGGGGGCTACGAGCAGTACTTC. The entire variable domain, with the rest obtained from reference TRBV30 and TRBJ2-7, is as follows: SQTIHQWPATLVQPVGSPLSLECTVEGTSNPNLYWYRQAAGRGLQLLFYSVGIGQISSEVPQNLSASRPQDRQFILSSKKLLLSDSGFYLCAWKGGGYEQYFGPGTRLTVT.

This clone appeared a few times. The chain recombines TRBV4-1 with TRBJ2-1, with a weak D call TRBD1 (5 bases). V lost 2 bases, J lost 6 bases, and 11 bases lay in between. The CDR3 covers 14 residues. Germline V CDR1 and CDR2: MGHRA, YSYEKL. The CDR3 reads CASSQLGGANEQFF. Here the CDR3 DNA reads TGCGCCAGCAGCCAACTTGGTGGGGCCAATGAGCAGTTCTTC.

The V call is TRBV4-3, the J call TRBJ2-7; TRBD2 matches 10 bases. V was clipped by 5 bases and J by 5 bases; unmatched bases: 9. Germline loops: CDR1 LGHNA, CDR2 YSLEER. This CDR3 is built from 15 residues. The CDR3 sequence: CASSGRTSGLDEQYF. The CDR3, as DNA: TGCGCCAGCAGCGGGCGGACTAGCGGTTTGGACGAGCAGTACTTC.

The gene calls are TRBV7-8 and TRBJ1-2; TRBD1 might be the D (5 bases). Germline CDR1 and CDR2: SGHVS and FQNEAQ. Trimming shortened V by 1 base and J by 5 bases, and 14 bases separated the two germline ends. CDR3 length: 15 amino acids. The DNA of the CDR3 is TGTGCCAGCAGCTTAGGGGGCGCGGGGTATTATGGCTACACCTTC. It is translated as CASSLGGAGYYGYTF.

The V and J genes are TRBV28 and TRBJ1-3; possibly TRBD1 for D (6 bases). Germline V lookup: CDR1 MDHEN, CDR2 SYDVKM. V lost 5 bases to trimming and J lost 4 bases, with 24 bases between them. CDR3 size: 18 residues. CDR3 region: CASSPTAGSDSLGNTIYF. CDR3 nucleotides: TGTGCCAGCAGTCCAACCGCCGGATCGGACAGTCTAGGAAACACCATATATTTT.

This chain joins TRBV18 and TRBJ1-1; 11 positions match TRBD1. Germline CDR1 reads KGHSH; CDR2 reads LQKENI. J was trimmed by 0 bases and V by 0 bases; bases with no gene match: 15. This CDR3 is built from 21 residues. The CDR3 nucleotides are TGTGCCAGCTCACCACCACCACCGACCGGGACAGGGGGTTCTATGAACACTGAAGCTTTCTTT. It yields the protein CASSPPPPTGTGGSMNTEAFF.

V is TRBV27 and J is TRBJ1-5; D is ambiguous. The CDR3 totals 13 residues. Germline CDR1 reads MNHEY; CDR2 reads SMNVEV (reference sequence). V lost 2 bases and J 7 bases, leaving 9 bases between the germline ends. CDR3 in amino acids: CASSLMGGQPQHF. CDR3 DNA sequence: TGTGCCAGCAGTTTAATGGGAGGGCAGCCCCAGCATTTT.

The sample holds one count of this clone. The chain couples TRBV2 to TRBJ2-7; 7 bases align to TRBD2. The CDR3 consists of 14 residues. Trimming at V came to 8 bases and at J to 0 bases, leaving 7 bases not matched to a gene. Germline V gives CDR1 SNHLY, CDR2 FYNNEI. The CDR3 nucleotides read TGTGCCAGCGCGCGGATAGCGGGCTCCTACGAGCAGTACTTC. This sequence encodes CASARIAGSYEQYF.

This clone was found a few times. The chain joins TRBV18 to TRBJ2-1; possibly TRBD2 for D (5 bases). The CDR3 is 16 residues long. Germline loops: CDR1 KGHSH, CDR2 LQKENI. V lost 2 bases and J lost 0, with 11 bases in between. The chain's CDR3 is CASSPRPGSSYNEQFF. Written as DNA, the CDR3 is TGTGCCAGCTCACCAAGACCGGGAAGCTCCTACAATGAGCAGTTCTTC.

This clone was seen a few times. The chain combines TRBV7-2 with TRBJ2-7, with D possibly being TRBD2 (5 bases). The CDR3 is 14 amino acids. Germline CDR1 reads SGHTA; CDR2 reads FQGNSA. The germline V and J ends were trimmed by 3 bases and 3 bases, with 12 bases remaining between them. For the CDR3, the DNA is TGTGCCAGCAGCTTCAATCGGGGAAGCTACGAGCAGTACTTC. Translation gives CASSFNRGSYEQYF.

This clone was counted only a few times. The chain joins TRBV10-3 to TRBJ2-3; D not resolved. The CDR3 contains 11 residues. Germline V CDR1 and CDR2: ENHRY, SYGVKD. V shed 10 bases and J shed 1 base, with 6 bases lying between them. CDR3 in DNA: TGTGCCACTTCTGGCACAGATACGCAGTATTTT. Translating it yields CATSGTDTQYF.